Listed here is a single T cell receptor (beta chain). What it binds is not known. The PCR was carried out with 60 Vbeta primers and 13 Jbeta primers. Data came from immunoSEQ multiplex PCR; TCRdb stores just in-frame clones and leaves some out. The table for this sample gives fewer than 50,000 clones. This entry comes from a study of cytomegalovirus exposure and HLA in healthy donors. Findings of the study overall: Cytomegalovirus-associated TCR beta chains were listed, numbering roughly 150.

V was pared by 8 bases and J by 5 bases, with 13 bases of the junction left unmatched. CDR1 is LNHDA and CDR2 is SQIVND in the germline V gene (reference sequence). The CDR3 is 15 amino acids. The V call is TRBV19, the J call TRBJ2-3; 7 positions match TRBD1. Sequenced sample: PBMCs. The sequence was collected from a male donor in good health and CMV-seronegative. Here the CDR3 reads CASSMGTAKVDTQYF. CDR3 bases: TGTGCCAGTTCTATGGGGACAGCCAAAGTAGATACGCAGTATTTT.